This T cell receptor (beta chain) was observed in a study of technical replicates of blood from a handful of donors. Trimming took 4 bases from V and 8 from J; bases not matched to a gene: 11. The CDR3 has 16 residues. CDR1 SGHNT and CDR2 YENEEA come from the germline V gene. Here immunoSEQ multiplex PCR was the method, and the copy in TCRdb shows in-frame clones only, minus some. The sample consists of approximately 81,000 clones, about 81% of them appearing once. This clone appeared once. The specimen sequenced was PBMCs. The genes are TRBV11-3 and TRBJ2-1; 10 nucleotides agree with TRBD2. This sequence was found in a human donor in good health. Some clones in this sample may be carry-over from other donors' samples. The CDR3 region is CASSYGLAEEVDEQFF. In DNA, the CDR3 is TGTGCCAGCAGCTATGGACTAGCGGAAGAGGTCGATGAGCAGTTCTTC.